These T cell receptor beta chains were read from a single sample in a study of cytomegalovirus exposure and HLA in healthy donors. Assay used: immunoSEQ multiplex PCR; TCRdb lists only in-frame clones, some missing. This table has under 200,000 clones, approximately 82% appearing once. The sequenced sample consisted of PBMCs. The receptors were sampled from a woman in her thirties or forties in good health and CMV-seropositive. The CDR3 runs from the conserved cysteine through the conserved F or W. A D gene is named only where the DNA matches it firmly. The size entry is marked missing in some rows and otherwise reads once, few, many or a size class.

TGCGCCAGCAGCTTGATGGGAGCTTTCACAGATACGCAGTATTTT	CASSLMGAFTDTQYF	TRBV5-1	TRBJ2-3	NA	NA
TGCGCCAGCAGCTTGTCAACACTAGCGGGATACGAGCAGTACTTC	CASSLSTLAGYEQYF	TRBV5-1	TRBJ2-7	TRBD2	NA
TGTGCCTGGACAAGACCTTTCCCGGGTGAAAAACTGTTTTTT	CAWTRPFPGEKLFF	TRBV30	TRBJ1-4	NA	NA
TGTGCCAGTAGTACCGGGACAGGAGGGTATCAGCCCCAGCATTTT	CASSTGTGGYQPQHF	TRBV19	TRBJ1-5	TRBD1	NA
TGTGCCAGTAGTACCCCGGCGGGACTAGCAGACTACGAGCAGTACTTC	CASSTPAGLADYEQYF	TRBV19	TRBJ2-7	TRBD2	NA
TGTGCTAGTGGTTCCGGGACAGGGGGAGGTGATGGCTACACCTTC	CASGSGTGGGDGYTF	TRBV12-5	TRBJ1-2	TRBD1	NA
TGCGCCAGCAGCTTGGACCTAGCGGGAGGGCCCGGGGAGACCCAGTACTTC	CASSLDLAGGPGETQYF	TRBV5-1	TRBJ2-5	TRBD2	once
TGTGCCAGCAGCCCCCCCAGTACAGGGGCCAACGTCCTGACTTTC	CASSPPSTGANVLTF	TRBV7-8	TRBJ2-6	NA	few
TGTGCCACCAGCAGAGATCGGGACAGAGGTGGCTACACCTTC	CATSRDRDRGGYTF	TRBV15	TRBJ1-2	TRBD1	NA
TGTGCCAGCTCACCAGACACCAATCAGCCCCAGCATTTT	CASSPDTNQPQHF	TRBV18	TRBJ1-5	NA	NA
TGTGCCAGCAGTGTGCGGGGAATATACAATGAGCAGTTCTTC	CASSVRGIYNEQFF	TRBV2	TRBJ2-1	NA	NA
TGTGCCAGTAGTTCCTCTCAACGGGGAACTGAAGCTTTCTTT	CASSSSQRGTEAFF	TRBV19	TRBJ1-1	NA	NA
TGTGCCAGCAGCTTGGATGACAGGGGTAATGGCTACACCTTC	CASSLDDRGNGYTF	TRBV5-4	TRBJ1-2	TRBD1	NA
TGTGCCAGCAGCTCCTATACTGGAAACACCATATATTTT	CASSSYTGNTIYF	TRBV7-2	TRBJ1-3	NA	NA
TGCGCCAGCAGCTGGGTAGGGGTTGGCTACGAGCAGTACTTC	CASSWVGVGYEQYF	TRBV5-1	TRBJ2-7	NA	NA
TGTGCCAGCAGCTTAAGGCAGGGTCTGAGAGGGGCCAACGTCCTGACTTTC	CASSLRQGLRGANVLTF	TRBV7-3	TRBJ2-6	NA	NA
TGTGCCAGCAGCTTCCCCAGGGAGGGGGAGGGGGCAGATACGCAGTATTTT	CASSFPREGEGADTQYF	TRBV11-2	TRBJ2-3	NA	NA
TGTGCCAGCCGAATCCCGGGACAGGGTAACTACGAGCAGTACTTC	CASRIPGQGNYEQYF	TRBV11-2	TRBJ2-7	TRBD1	once
TGTGCCAGCGCTTTACACGGACAGGGGGCAGGTGATGGCTACACCTTC	CASALHGQGAGDGYTF	TRBV9	TRBJ1-2	TRBD1	few
TGTGCCAGCAGTCCGGACATGGCTTGTACCATATATTTT	CASSPDMACTIYF	TRBV27	TRBJ1-3	NA	NA
TGTGCCAGCAGTCTCAGACAGTCTAACTATGGCTACACCTTC	CASSLRQSNYGYTF	TRBV6-6	TRBJ1-2	NA	NA
TGTGCCAGCAGCCTCTCCGCTAGCGGGGGATACTACGAGCAGTACTTC	CASSLSASGGYYEQYF	TRBV7-2	TRBJ2-7	TRBD2	few
TGCGCCAGCAGCACTGGGACTAGCGGGAGGTACGAGCAGTACTTC	CASSTGTSGRYEQYF	TRBV5-1	TRBJ2-7	TRBD2	NA
TGTGCCATCAGTGCCTATGACTACGAGCAGTACTTC	CAISAYDYEQYF	TRBV10-3	TRBJ2-7	NA	NA
TGTGCCAGCAGTCCCTGGGACAGGGGTTCTACAGGGCTCACTGAAGCTTTCTTT	CASSPWDRGSTGLTEAFF	TRBV28	TRBJ1-1	TRBD1	NA
TGTGCCTGGACGGAGACAGGGACCTGGGGCTACACCTTC	CAWTETGTWGYTF	TRBV30	TRBJ1-2	TRBD1	once
TGTGCCAGCAACGGGCGGGAGCGGTTAGGGCAGTACTTC	CASNGRERLGQYF	TRBV6-6	TRBJ2-7	TRBD2	NA
TGTGCCAGCAGCACACTAGCAGGTCGGGACGAGCAGTACTTC	CASSTLAGRDEQYF	TRBV11-1	TRBJ2-7	NA	once
TGTGCCAGCAGCTTGAGGGGAGCGGGAGTCCGCTACGAGCAGTACTTC	CASSLRGAGVRYEQYF	TRBV13	TRBJ2-7	TRBD2	NA
TGTGCCAGCAGCTTAGTGTCAGAATCCTACGAGCAGTACTTC	CASSLVSESYEQYF	TRBV13	TRBJ2-7	NA	NA